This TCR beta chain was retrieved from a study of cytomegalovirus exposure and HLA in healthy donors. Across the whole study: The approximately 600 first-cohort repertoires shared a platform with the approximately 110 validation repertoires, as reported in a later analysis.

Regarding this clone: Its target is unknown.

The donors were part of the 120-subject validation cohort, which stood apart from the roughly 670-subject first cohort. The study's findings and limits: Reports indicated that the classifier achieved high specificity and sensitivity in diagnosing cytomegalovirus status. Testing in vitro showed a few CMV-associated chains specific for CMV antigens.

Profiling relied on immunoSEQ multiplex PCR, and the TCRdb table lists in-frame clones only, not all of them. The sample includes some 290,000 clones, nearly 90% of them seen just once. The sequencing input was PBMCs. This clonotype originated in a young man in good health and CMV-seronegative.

In DNA, the CDR3 is TGTGCCAGCAGCTCTCCTTTGGGAGGGCGTGGGGCTGAAGCTTTCTTT. Its translation: CASSSPLGGRGAEAFF. This chain links TRBV7-9 with TRBJ1-1, with D unclear. V was pared by 4 bases and J by 6 bases, with 21 bases between. CDR1 is SEHNR, CDR2 FQNEAQ, per germline (reference sequence). The CDR3 is 16 residues long. The complete variable domain, with remaining parts taken from reference TRBV7-9 and TRBJ1-1, reads DTGVSQNPRHKITKRGQNVTFRCDPISEHNRLYWYRQTLGQGPEFLTYFQNEAQLEKSRLLSDRFSAERPKGSFSTLEIQRTEQGDSAMYLCASSSPLGGRGAEAFFGQGTRLTVV.